The 26 T cell receptor beta chains reported below all come from one sample, sequenced in a study of blood T cell repertoires in COVID-19 (TCRdb year 2020). Library prep was done by the immunoSEQ multiplex PCR assay. Sourced from immuneACCESS, this table was stored by TCRdb with only in-frame sequences that have V and J called. A share of the clones is absent; for the studies checked, an unresolved V gene accounts for under half, and the remainder has no known explanation. The sample table holds 45,000 to 60,000 clones, of which 75% to 90% were seen once. Jointly, the top ten make up roughly an eighth of the sample. Sequencing was done on a sample of peripheral blood. The receptor set was obtained from a human donor in a cohort sampled during active COVID-19.

In its sample, this clone was seen once. The V and J genes are TRBV4-1 and TRBJ2-5, with 7 bases lining up with TRBD2. CDR1 and CDR2 from the germline V gene are MGHRA and YSYEKL. V lost 0 bases to trimming and J lost 5 bases; unmatched junction nucleotides: 9. The length of the CDR3 is 16 residues. The CDR3 is CASSQDRTGGWETQYF. The CDR3 region has the DNA TGCGCCAGCAGCCAAGATAGAACGGGGGGATGGGAGACCCAGTACTTC.

The V call is TRBV4-3, the J call TRBJ1-5; D is ambiguous. Germline values: CDR1 LGHNA, CDR2 YSLEER. The CDR3 contains 13 residues. Trimming stripped 1 base from V and 4 bases from J, with 5 bases between. The CDR3 region has the DNA TGCGCCAGCAGCCAAGGCGGGAATCAGCCCCAGCATTTT. Its protein is CASSQGGNQPQHF.

This CDR3 is CASSLSQVGEQFF. The DNA of the CDR3 is TGTGCCAGCAGCTTGTCTCAAGTCGGGGAGCAGTTCTTC. V usage is TRBV5-6 and J usage is TRBJ2-1; no definite D call. Germline V gene sequence: CDR1 SGHDT, CDR2 YYEEEE. CDR3 length: 13 residues. V lost 1 base, J lost 10 bases, and 12 bases lay in between.

V usage is TRBV10-3 and J usage is TRBJ2-7, with TRBD1 identical over 7 bases. Per the germline V gene, CDR1 is ENHRY and CDR2 is SYGVKD. The junction had 6 bases not matched to a gene; V was cut back by 5 bases and J by 2 bases. CDR3 length equals 14 residues. The CDR3 is CAISSRDSTYEQYF. In nucleotides, the CDR3 is TGTGCCATCAGTAGCCGGGACAGTACCTACGAGCAGTACTTC.

The chain uses TRBV7-2 and TRBJ1-2, with 9 bases that match TRBD1. J was trimmed by 8 bases and V by 3 bases; bases with no gene match: 13. There are 16 residues in the CDR3. From germline, CDR1 is SGHTA and CDR2 FQGNSA. CDR3 amino acids: CASSLGLGQGTSGYTF. CDR3 in DNA: TGTGCCAGCAGCTTGGGATTAGGACAGGGGACGAGCGGCTACACCTTC.

The chain uses TRBV5-1 and TRBJ2-5; no clear D gene. The V gene's germline CDR1 is SGHRS and CDR2 YFSETQ. The CDR3 loop spans 16 amino acids. V dropped 5 bases and J dropped 1 base, with 18 bases sitting between them. CDR3 sequence: CASRPGASWIQETQYF. DNA of the CDR3: TGCGCCAGCAGGCCAGGCGCCTCTTGGATCCAAGAGACCCAGTACTTC.

This clone was detected only once. The chain couples TRBV30 to TRBJ1-1, with 8 nucleotides matching TRBD1. Germline trimming cut 3 bases from V and 5 bases from J; bases unmatched to any gene: 5. CDR1 GTSNPN and CDR2 SVGIG come from the germline V gene (reference sequence). The CDR3 covers 13 residues. The CDR3 DNA reads TGTGCCTGGAGCGCAGGGGGCCGAACTGAAGCTTTCTTT. This encodes CAWSAGGRTEAFF.

The V gene is TRBV2, the J gene TRBJ2-5; D not certain. Germline CDR1 is SNHLY and CDR2 is FYNNEI. The V gene lost 2 bases and the J gene lost 2 bases, with 6 bases spanning the gap. The CDR3 runs 13 residues. The CDR3 DNA sequence: TGTGCCAGCAGTGAACCAGGACAAGAGACCCAGTACTTC. This gives the protein CASSEPGQETQYF. Combining the CDR3 with reference TRBV2 and TRBJ2-5 gives the whole variable domain EPEVTQTPSHQVTQMGQEVILRCVPISNHLYFYWYRQILGQKVEFLVSFYNNEISEKSEIFDDQFSVERPDGSNFTLKIRSTKLEDSAMYFCASSEPGQETQYFGPGTRLLVL.

The chain combines TRBV7-8 with TRBJ2-5, with 8 bases that match TRBD2. Germline values: CDR1 SGHVS, CDR2 FQNEAQ. The CDR3 is 16 amino acids. Trimming cost V 5 bases and J 0 bases; bases outside gene matches: 8. The CDR3 DNA reads TGTGCCAGCAGCCCGGGGGGGCGGTTCTACCAAGAGACCCAGTACTTC. Its protein product is CASSPGGRFYQETQYF.

The rearrangement joins TRBV7-6 to TRBJ2-7; 7 positions match TRBD1. The V gene end was trimmed by 1 base and the J gene end by 6 bases; junction bases not matched to a gene: 9. Germline assignment: CDR1 SGHVS and CDR2 FNYEAQ. The CDR3 is 15 amino acids. DNA for the CDR3: TGTGCCAGCAGCTTAGAAGAAAGGGGGCTTATCGAGCAGTACTTC. It encodes CASSLEERGLIEQYF.

The rearrangement joins TRBV30 to TRBJ1-1; D ambiguous. The germline CDR1 and CDR2 sequences are GTSNPN and SVGIG (reference sequence). Trimming took 2 bases from V and 2 from J, leaving 9 bases between them. The CDR3 contains 13 residues. The CDR3 here is CAWSFGPNTEAFF. The CDR3 coding sequence is TGTGCCTGGAGTTTTGGGCCCAACACTGAAGCTTTCTTT.

The V gene is TRBV30, the J gene TRBJ2-2; D unresolved. V lost 2 bases, J lost 2 bases, and 3 bases lay in between. The CDR3 totals 12 residues. Per the germline V gene, CDR1 is GTSNPN and CDR2 is SVGIG (reference sequence). The CDR3 loop reads CAWSTNTGELFF. In DNA form, the CDR3 reads TGTGCCTGGAGTACAAACACCGGGGAGCTGTTTTTT.

This chain links TRBV21-1 with TRBJ2-7; the table gives TRBD1 as D, unverified against the DNA. TRBV21-1 is given as a pseudogene. The CDR3 runs to 16 residues. CDR3 nucleotide sequence: TGTGCCAGCAACCCCCGGGACAGGGGGCCCCTCTACGAGCAGTACTTC. Protein sequence: CASNPRDRGPLYEQYF.

The chain employs TRBV4-3 and TRBJ1-5; TRBD1 is a possible D gene (6 bases). This CDR3 spans 14 amino acids. V lost 3 bases, J lost 0 bases, and 6 bases lay in between. CDR1 is LGHNA and CDR2 is YSLEER in the germline V gene. CDR3 protein: CASSQDSSNQPQHF. The CDR3 nucleotides read TGCGCCAGCAGCCAGGACAGTAGCAATCAGCCCCAGCATTTT.

The chain employs TRBV7-2 and TRBJ2-7; 9 bases are shared with TRBD2. V was pared by 5 bases and J by 0 bases, with 5 bases of the junction left unmatched. Germline values: CDR1 SGHTA, CDR2 FQGNSA. This CDR3 has 15 residues. The CDR3 region has the DNA TGTGCCAGCAGCCTGGGACTAGCTCGCTCCTACGAGCAGTACTTC. Amino acid sequence: CASSLGLARSYEQYF.

The chain carries TRBV19 and TRBJ2-5, with a possible D match to TRBD2 (7 bases). The germline V gene has CDR1 LNHDA and CDR2 SQIVND (reference sequence). Trimming pared 4 bases from V and 4 bases from J, leaving 16 bases between. The CDR3 has 15 amino acids. This chain's CDR3 is CASSKAGGPSETQYF. For the CDR3, the DNA is TGTGCCAGTAGTAAGGCCGGGGGGCCGTCAGAGACCCAGTACTTC.

The rearrangement links TRBV4-2 to TRBJ1-3; D call uncertain. The ends were cut back, 4 bases at V and 6 bases at J, with 7 bases in the middle. This CDR3 contains 12 residues. The germline V gene has CDR1 LGHNA and CDR2 YNFKEQ. DNA of the CDR3: TGTGCCAGCAGCCCCGTAGAAAACACCATATATTTT. Its translation is CASSPVENTIYF.

CDR3 DNA sequence: TGTGCCAGTAGTATAGGCGGCGGGGGTTACCAATACGAGCAGTACTTC. Translating gives CASSIGGGGYQYEQYF. The rearrangement joins TRBV19 to TRBJ2-7; 7 bases agree with TRBD2. Germline values: CDR1 LNHDA, CDR2 SQIVND (reference sequence). V was pared by 1 base and J by 4 bases, with 10 bases of the junction left unmatched. The CDR3 extends over 16 amino acids.

V is TRBV5-5 and J is TRBJ1-5; possibly TRBD1 for D (5 bases). This CDR3 comprises 15 residues. Trimming pared 2 bases from V and 4 bases from J, leaving 13 bases between. In germline, CDR1 is SGHKS, CDR2 YYEKEE (reference sequence). The CDR3 loop is CASSFEGGENQPQHF. CDR3 sequence (DNA): TGTGCCAGCAGCTTTGAAGGAGGGGAGAATCAGCCCCAGCATTTT.

The chain employs TRBV10-3 and TRBJ2-3; D ambiguous. V lost 2 bases to trimming and J lost 4 bases, with 13 bases between them. The germline V gene encodes CDR1 ENHRY and CDR2 SYGVKD. This CDR3 region has 15 residues. The CDR3 loop is CAISERLDGSDTQYF. Here the CDR3 DNA reads TGTGCCATCAGTGAGAGGCTAGATGGGTCAGATACGCAGTATTTT.

This CDR3 reads CASGLVQGENTEAFF. For the CDR3, the DNA is TGTGCTAGTGGTTTGGTACAGGGTGAGAACACTGAAGCTTTCTTT. The chain links TRBV12-5 to TRBJ1-1, with a possible D match to TRBD1 (6 bases). The CDR3 is 15 residues long. The germline CDR1 and CDR2 sequences are LGHNT and FRNRAP. Trimming pared 0 bases from V and 1 base from J, leaving 9 bases between.

The chain recombines TRBV2 with TRBJ2-1; tentative D call: TRBD1 (6 bases). V was pared by 6 bases and J by 5 bases, with 20 bases between. Germline V gene sequence: CDR1 SNHLY, CDR2 FYNNEI. CDR3 size: 16 residues. The CDR3 loop is CASSHEQQGSHNEQFF. CDR3 sequence (DNA): TGTGCCAGCAGCCACGAGCAGCAGGGGTCCCACAATGAGCAGTTCTTC.

This rearrangement joins TRBV5-4 to TRBJ1-3; the match to TRBD1 covers 9 bases. There are 16 residues in the CDR3. V was clipped by 0 bases and J by 4 bases; unmatched bases: 5. Germline V CDR1 and CDR2: SGHNT, YYREEE (reference sequence). The DNA for the CDR3 is TGTGCCAGCAGCTTGGGGGGACAGGGAGTGGGAAACACCATATATTTT. Translated, it gives CASSLGGQGVGNTIYF.

This chain uses TRBV6-6 with TRBJ2-7; the match to TRBD1 covers 9 bases. CDR1 and CDR2 (germline): MNHNY, SVGAGI (reference sequence). V lost 0 bases and J lost 6; bases outside the gene matches: 9. The CDR3 covers 16 residues. For the CDR3, the DNA is TGTGCCAGCAGTTACTCCGGGACAGGGACCTACGGCGAGCAGTACTTC. Translated, it gives CASSYSGTGTYGEQYF.

The genes are TRBV7-6 and TRBJ2-7, with 9 bases aligning to TRBD2. This CDR3 comprises 16 residues. Germline values: CDR1 SGHVS, CDR2 FNYEAQ. J gave up 1 base and V 3 bases, and 7 bases lay outside the gene matches. Here the CDR3 reads CASSFPQRGESYEQYF. The CDR3 bases are TGTGCCAGCAGCTTTCCCCAGCGGGGGGAATCCTACGAGCAGTACTTC.

The chain uses TRBV30 and TRBJ1-1; TRBD1 agrees at 8 bases. The CDR3 consists of 13 residues. V lost 1 base, J lost 3 bases, and 1 base stayed unmatched. Germline CDR1 and CDR2: GTSNPN and SVGIG (reference sequence). The CDR3 DNA is TGTGCCTGGAGTGAACAGGGGGACACTGAAGCTTTCTTT. This codes for CAWSEQGDTEAFF.